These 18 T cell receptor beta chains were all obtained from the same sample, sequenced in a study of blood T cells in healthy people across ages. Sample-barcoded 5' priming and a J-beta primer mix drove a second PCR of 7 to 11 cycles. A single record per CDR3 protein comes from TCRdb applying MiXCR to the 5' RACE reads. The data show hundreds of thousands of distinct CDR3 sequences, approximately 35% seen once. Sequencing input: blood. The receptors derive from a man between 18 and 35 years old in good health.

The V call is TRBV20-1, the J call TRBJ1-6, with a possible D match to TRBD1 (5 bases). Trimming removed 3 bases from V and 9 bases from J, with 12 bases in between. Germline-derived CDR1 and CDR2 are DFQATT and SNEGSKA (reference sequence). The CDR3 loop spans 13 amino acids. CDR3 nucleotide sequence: TGCAGTGCTAGTTTAGGGGTAGGTTCACCCCTCCACTTT. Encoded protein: CSASLGVGSPLHF.

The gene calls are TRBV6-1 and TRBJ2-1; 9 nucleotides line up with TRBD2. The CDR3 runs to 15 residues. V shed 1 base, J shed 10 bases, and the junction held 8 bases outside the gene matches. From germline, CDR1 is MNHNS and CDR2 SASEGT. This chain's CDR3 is CASSEGLAGAHEQFF. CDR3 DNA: TGTGCCAGCAGTGAAGGGTTAGCGGGAGCACACGAGCAGTTCTTC.

The CDR3 here is CASEITYNEQFF. CDR3 coding DNA: TGTGCCAGCGAAATAACCTACAATGAGCAGTTCTTC. The rearrangement joins TRBV12-3 or TRBV12-4 to TRBJ2-1, with unresolved D. V shed 8 bases and J shed 2 bases, with 7 bases lying between them. The CDR3 length is 12 residues.

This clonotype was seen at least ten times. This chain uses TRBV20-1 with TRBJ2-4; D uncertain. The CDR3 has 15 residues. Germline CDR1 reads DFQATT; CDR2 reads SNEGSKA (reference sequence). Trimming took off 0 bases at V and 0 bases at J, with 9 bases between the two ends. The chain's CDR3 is CSARDLREAKNIQYF. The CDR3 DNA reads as TGCAGTGCTAGAGATCTCAGAGAAGCCAAAAACATTCAGTACTTC.

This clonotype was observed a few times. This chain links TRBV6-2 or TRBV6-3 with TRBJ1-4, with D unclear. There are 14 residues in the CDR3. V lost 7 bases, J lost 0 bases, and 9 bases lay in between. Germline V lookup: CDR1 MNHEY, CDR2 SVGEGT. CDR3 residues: CASTRSATNEKLFF. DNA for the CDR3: TGTGCCAGCACCCGGTCTGCAACTAATGAAAAACTGTTTTTT.

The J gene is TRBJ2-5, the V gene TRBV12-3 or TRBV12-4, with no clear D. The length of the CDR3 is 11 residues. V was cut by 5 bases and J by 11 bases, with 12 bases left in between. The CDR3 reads CASSRTNEQYF. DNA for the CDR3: TGTGCCAGCAGTCGAACCAATGAGCAGTACTTC.

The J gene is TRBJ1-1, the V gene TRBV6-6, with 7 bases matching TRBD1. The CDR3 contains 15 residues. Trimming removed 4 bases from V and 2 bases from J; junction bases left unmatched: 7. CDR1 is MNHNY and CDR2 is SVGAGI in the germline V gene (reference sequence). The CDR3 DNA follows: TGTGCCAGCAGTTCCGTGGACAGGCTAAACACTGAAGCTTTCTTT. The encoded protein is CASSSVDRLNTEAFF.

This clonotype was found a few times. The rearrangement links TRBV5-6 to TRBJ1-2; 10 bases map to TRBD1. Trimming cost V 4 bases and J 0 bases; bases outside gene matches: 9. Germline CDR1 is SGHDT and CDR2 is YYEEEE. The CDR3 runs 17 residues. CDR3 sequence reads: CASSGGTGDVPNYGYTF. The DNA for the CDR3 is TGTGCCAGCAGCGGCGGGACAGGGGATGTCCCTAACTATGGCTACACCTTC.

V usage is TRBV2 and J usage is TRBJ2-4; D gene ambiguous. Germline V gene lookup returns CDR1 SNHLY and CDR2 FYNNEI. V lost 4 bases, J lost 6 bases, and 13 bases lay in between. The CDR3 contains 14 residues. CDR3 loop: CASSVGTDLNIQYF. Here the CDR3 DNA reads TGTGCCAGCAGTGTTGGAACAGACTTAAACATTCAGTACTTC.

The CDR3 DNA is TGTGCCAGCAGGGGGAGGGGGGGATCAGAGCAGTTCTTC. It yields the protein CASRGRGGSEQFF. The chain has TRBV12-3 or TRBV12-4 and TRBJ2-1, with D possibly matching TRBD2 (7 bases). The germline V and J ends were trimmed by 6 bases and 10 bases, with 16 bases remaining between them. The CDR3 loop spans 13 amino acids.

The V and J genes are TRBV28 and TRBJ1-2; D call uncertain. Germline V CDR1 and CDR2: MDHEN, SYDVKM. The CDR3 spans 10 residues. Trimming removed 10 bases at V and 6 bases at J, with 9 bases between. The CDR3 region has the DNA TGTGCCACGGACGGTCATGGCTACACCTTC. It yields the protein CATDGHGYTF.

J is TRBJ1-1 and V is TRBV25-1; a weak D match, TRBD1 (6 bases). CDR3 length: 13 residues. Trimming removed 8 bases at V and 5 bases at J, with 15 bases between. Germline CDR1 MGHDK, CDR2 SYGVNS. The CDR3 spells CASARGGGTEAFF. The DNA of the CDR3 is TGTGCCAGCGCCCGAGGAGGGGGAACTGAAGCTTTCTTT.

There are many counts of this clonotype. The CDR3 loop is CASSQDVAGREYNEQFF. The DNA of the CDR3 is TGCGCCAGCAGCCAAGATGTGGCGGGAAGAGAGTACAATGAGCAGTTCTTC. This chain links TRBV4-3 with TRBJ2-1; D may be TRBD2 (6 bases). The CDR3 runs to 17 residues. CDR1 is LGHNA, CDR2 YSLEER, per germline. V was clipped by 0 bases and J by 4 bases, with 16 bases between them.

The CDR3 sequence is CSAGHDSQETQYF. Written as DNA, the CDR3 is TGCAGTGCGGGCCACGACAGCCAAGAGACCCAGTACTTC. This chain connects TRBV20-1 to TRBJ2-5; tentatively, D is TRBD1 (5 bases). Germline CDR1 DFQATT, CDR2 SNEGSKA (reference sequence). With 6 bases removed from V and 1 base from J, the gap between germline ends came to 12 bases. This CDR3 is built from 13 residues.

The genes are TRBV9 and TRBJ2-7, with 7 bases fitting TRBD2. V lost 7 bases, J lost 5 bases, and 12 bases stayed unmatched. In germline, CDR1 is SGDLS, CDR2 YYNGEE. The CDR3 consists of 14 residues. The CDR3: CASALWGGLHEQYF. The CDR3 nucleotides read TGTGCCAGCGCCCTGTGGGGGGGATTGCACGAGCAGTACTTC. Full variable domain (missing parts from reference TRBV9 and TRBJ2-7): DSGVTQTPKHLITATGQRVTLRCSPRSGDLSVYWYQQSLDQGLQFLIQYYNGEERAKGNILERFSAQQFPDLHSELNLSSLELGDSALYFCASALWGGLHEQYFGPGTRLTVT.

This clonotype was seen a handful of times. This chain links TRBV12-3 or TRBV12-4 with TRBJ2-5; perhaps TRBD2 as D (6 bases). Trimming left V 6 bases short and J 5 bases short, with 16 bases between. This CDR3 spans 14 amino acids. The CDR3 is CASRLSGSTETQYF. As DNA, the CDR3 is TGTGCCAGCAGGCTCTCCGGGAGTACGGAGACCCAGTACTTC.

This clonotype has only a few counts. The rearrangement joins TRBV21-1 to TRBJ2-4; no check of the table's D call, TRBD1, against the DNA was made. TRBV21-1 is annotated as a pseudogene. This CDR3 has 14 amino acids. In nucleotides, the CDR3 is TGTGCCAGCAGCGCCCGGACAGCCCTAAACATTCAGTACTTC. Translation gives CASSARTALNIQYF.

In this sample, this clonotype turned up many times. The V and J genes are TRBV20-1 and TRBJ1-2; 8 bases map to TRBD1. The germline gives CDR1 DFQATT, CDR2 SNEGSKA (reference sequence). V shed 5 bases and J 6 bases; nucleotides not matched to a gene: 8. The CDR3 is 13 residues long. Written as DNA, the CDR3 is TGCAGTGCTCCAGGACAGGGCTGGCATGGCTACACCTTC. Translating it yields CSAPGQGWHGYTF.